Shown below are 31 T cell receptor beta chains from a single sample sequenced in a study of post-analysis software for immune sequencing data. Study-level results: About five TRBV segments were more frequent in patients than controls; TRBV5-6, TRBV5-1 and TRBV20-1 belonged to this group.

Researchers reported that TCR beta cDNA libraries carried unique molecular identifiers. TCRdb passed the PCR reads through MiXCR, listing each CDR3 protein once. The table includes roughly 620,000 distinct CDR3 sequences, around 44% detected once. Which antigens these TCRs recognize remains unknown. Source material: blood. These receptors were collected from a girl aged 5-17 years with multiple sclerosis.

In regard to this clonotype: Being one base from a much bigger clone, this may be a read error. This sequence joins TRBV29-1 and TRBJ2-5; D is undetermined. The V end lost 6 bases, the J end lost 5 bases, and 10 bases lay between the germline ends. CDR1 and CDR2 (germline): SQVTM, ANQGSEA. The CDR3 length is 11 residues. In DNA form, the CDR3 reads TGCAGCGTCGAGACACGGGAGACCCAGTACTTC. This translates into CSVETRETQYF.

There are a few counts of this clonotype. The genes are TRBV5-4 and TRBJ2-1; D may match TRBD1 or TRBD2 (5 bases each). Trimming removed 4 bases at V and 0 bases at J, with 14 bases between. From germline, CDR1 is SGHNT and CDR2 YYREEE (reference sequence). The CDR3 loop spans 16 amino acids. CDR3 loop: CASSEGRRSSYNEQFF. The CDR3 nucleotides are TGTGCCAGCAGCGAGGGACGCCGAAGCTCCTACAATGAGCAGTTCTTC.

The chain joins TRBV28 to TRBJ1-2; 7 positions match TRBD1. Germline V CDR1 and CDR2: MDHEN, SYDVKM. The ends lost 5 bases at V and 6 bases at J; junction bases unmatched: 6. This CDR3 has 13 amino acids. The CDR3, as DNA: TGTGCCAGCAGTCTCATACAGGGGAATGGCTACACCTTC. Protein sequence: CASSLIQGNGYTF.

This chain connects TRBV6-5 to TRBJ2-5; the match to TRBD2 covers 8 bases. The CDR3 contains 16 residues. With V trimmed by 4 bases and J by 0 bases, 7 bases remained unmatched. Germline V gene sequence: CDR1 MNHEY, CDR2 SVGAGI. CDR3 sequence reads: CASSFDVAGNQETQYF. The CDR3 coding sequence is TGTGCCAGCAGTTTCGATGTAGCGGGGAACCAAGAGACCCAGTACTTC.

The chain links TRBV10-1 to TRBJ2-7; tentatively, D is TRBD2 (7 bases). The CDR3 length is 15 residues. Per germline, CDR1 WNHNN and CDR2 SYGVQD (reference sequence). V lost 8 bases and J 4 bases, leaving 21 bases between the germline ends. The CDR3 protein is CASPVGGRGSYEQYF. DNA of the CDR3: TGCGCCAGCCCTGTGGGGGGGCGCGGATCATACGAGCAGTACTTC.

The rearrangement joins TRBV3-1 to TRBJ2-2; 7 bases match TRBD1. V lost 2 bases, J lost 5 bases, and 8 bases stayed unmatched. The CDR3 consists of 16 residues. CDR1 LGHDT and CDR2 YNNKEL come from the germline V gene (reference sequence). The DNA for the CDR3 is TGTGCCAGCAGCCAACACAGGGGCGACGGGACCGGGGAGCTGTTTTTT. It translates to CASSQHRGDGTGELFF.

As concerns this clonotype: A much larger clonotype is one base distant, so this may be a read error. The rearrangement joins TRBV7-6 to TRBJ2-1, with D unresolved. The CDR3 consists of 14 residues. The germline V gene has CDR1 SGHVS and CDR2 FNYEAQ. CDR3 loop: CVSSLRSSYNEQFF. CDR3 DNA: TGTGTCAGCAGCTTAAGAAGCTCCTACAATGAGCAGTTCTTC.

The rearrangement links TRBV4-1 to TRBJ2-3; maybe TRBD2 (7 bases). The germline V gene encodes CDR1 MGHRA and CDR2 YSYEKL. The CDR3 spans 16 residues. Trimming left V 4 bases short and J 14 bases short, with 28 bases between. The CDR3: CASSLSVGGGDEKLYF. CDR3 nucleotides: TGCGCCAGCAGCCTAAGCGTGGGGGGGGGCGATGAAAAACTGTATTTT.

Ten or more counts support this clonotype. The CDR3 reads CSARDYPLRRETQYF. In DNA, the CDR3 is TGCAGTGCTAGAGATTACCCCCTCCGGCGGGAGACCCAGTACTTC. The chain combines TRBV20-1 with TRBJ2-5; D uncertain. The V end lost 0 bases, the J end lost 5 bases, and 16 bases lay between the germline ends. In germline, CDR1 is DFQATT, CDR2 SNEGSKA (reference sequence). The CDR3 loop spans 15 amino acids.

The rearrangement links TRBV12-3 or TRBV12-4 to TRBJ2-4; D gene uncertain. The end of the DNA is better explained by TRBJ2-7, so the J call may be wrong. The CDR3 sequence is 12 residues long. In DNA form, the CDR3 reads TGTGCCAGCAGTTTCAGAAACTACGAGCAGTACTTC. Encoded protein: CASSFRNYEQYF.

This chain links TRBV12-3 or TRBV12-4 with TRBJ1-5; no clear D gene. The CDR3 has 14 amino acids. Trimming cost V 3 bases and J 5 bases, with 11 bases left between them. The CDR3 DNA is TGTGCCAGCAGTTTCGGGCAGGCGCATCAGCCCCAGCATTTT. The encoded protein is CASSFGQAHQPQHF.

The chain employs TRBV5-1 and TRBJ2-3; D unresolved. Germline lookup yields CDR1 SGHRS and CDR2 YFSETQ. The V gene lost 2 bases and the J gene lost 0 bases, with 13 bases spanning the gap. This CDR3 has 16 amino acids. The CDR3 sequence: CASSFSVSTSTDTQYF. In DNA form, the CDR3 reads TGCGCCAGCAGCTTTTCAGTGTCGACCAGCACAGATACGCAGTATTTT.

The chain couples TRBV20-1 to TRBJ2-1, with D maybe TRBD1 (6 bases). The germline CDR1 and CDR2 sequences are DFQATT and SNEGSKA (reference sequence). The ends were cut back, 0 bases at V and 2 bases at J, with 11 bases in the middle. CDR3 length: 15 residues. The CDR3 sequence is CSAREGWDTYNEQFF. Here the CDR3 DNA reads TGCAGTGCTAGAGAGGGCTGGGACACCTACAATGAGCAGTTCTTC.

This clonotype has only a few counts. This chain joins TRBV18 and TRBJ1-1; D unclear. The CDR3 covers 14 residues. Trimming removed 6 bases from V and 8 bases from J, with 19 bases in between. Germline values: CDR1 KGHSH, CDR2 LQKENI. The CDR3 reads CASSRKGVVGEAFF. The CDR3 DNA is TGTGCCAGCTCCCGCAAAGGCGTGGTCGGAGAAGCTTTCTTT.

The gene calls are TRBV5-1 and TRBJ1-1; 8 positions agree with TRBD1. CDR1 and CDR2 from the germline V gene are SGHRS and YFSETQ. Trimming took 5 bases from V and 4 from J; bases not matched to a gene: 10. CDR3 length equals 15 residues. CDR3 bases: TGCGCCAGCAGTCCCCAGACCACAGGGGGCACTGAAGCTTTCTTT. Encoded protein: CASSPQTTGGTEAFF.

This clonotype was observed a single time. The CDR3 reads CASSSGTMWDIQYF. CDR3 nucleotide sequence: TGTGCCAGCAGTTCCGGGACAATGTGGGACATTCAGTACTTC. The rearrangement links TRBV6-6 to TRBJ2-7; D is perhaps TRBD1 (6 bases). The end of the DNA is better explained by TRBJ2-4, so the J call may be wrong. This CDR3 region has 14 residues. Germline V lookup: CDR1 MNHNY, CDR2 SVGAGI (reference sequence).

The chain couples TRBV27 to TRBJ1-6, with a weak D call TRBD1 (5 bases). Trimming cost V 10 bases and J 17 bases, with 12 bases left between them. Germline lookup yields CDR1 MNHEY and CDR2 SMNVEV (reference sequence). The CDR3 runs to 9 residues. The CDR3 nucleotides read TGTGCCAACCCCGACAGAATCCACTTT. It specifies CANPDRIHF.

This CDR3 reads CAISESGAEGYTF. The DNA for the CDR3 is TGTGCCATCAGTGAGTCAGGAGCGGAAGGCTACACCTTC. This rearrangement joins TRBV10-3 to TRBJ1-2; D gene unclear. This CDR3 comprises 13 residues. The germline CDR1 and CDR2 sequences are ENHRY and SYGVKD. V was pared by 0 bases and J by 8 bases, with 10 bases between.

CDR3 nucleotides: TGCAGCGTGGGGACAGGCCGCACTGAAGCTTTCTTT. Residues: CSVGTGRTEAFF. The V gene is TRBV29-1, the J gene TRBJ1-1; TRBD1 aligns across 8 bases. CDR3 length equals 12 residues. The junction had 4 bases not matched to a gene; V was cut back by 6 bases and J by 4 bases. Germline loops: CDR1 SQVTM, CDR2 ANQGSEA.

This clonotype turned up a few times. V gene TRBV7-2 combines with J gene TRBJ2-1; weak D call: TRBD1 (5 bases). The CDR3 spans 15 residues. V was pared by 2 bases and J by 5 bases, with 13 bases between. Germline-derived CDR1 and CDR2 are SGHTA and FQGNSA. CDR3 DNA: TGTGCCAGCAGCTTATACCGGGTAGGGGACAATGAGCAGTTCTTC. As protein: CASSLYRVGDNEQFF.

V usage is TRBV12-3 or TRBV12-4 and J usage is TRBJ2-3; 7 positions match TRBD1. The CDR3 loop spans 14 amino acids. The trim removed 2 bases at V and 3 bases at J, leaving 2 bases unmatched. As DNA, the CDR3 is TGTGCCAGCAGTTTAACAGGGGAAACAGATACGCAGTATTTT. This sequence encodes CASSLTGETDTQYF.

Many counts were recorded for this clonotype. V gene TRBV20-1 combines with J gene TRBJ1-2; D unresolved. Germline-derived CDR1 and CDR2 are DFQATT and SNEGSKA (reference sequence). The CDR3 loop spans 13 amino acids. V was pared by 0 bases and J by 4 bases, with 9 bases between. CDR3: CSAREGPGYGYTF. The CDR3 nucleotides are TGCAGTGCTAGAGAAGGACCTGGCTATGGCTACACCTTC.

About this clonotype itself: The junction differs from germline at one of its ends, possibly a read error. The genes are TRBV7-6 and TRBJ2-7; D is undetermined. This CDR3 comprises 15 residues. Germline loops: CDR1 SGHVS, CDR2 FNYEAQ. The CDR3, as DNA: TGTGCCAGCAGCTTAGCGCCGAATGCTGGCTACGAGCAGGACTTC. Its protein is CASSLAPNAGYEQDF.

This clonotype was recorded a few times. For the CDR3, the DNA is TGCAGTGCCGCAAGGACAGGGAATCTCCACGAGCAGTACTTC. Its protein product is CSAARTGNLHEQYF. The rearrangement links TRBV20-1 to TRBJ2-5, with 8 bases matching TRBD1. Matching the DNA end better, TRBJ2-7 makes the J call doubtful. This CDR3 is 14 amino acids long. CDR1 is DFQATT and CDR2 is SNEGSKA in the germline V gene (reference sequence).

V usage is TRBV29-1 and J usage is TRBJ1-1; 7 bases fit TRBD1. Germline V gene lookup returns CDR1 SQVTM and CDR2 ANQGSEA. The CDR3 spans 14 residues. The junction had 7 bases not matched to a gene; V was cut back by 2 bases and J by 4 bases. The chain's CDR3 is CSVEIQGSGTEAFF. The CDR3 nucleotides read TGCAGCGTTGAAATACAGGGGAGTGGCACTGAAGCTTTCTTT. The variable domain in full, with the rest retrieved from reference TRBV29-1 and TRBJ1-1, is SAVISQKPSRDICQRGTSLTIQCQVDSQVTMMFWYRQQPGQSLTLIATANQGSEATYESGFVIDKFPISRPNLTFSTLTVSNMSPEDSSIYLCSVEIQGSGTEAFFGQGTRLTVV.

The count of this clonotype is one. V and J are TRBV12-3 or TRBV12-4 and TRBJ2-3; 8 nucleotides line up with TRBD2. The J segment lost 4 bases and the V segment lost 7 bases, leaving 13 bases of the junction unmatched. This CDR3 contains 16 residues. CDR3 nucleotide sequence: TGTGCCAGCACCAAGGCGGGGACTAGTGAGGCAGATACGCAGTATTTT. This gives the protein CASTKAGTSEADTQYF.

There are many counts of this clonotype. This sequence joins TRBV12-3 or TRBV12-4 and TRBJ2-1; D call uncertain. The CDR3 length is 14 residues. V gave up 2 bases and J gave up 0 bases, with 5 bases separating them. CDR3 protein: CASSLTSSYNEQFF. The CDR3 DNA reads TGTGCCAGCAGTTTAACAAGCTCCTACAATGAGCAGTTCTTC.

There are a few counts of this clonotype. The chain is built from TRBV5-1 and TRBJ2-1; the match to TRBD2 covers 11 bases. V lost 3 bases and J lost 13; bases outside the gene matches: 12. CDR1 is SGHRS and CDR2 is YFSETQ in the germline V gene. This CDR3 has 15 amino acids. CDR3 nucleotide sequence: TGCGCCAGCAGCTGGGACCTACTAGCGGGAGACGGACAGTTCTTC. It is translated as CASSWDLLAGDGQFF.

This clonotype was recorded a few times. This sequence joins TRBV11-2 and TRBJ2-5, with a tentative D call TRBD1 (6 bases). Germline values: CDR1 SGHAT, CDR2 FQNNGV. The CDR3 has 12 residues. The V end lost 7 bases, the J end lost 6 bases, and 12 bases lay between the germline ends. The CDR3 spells CASKQGTKTQYF. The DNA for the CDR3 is TGTGCCAGCAAGCAGGGGACAAAGACCCAGTACTTC.

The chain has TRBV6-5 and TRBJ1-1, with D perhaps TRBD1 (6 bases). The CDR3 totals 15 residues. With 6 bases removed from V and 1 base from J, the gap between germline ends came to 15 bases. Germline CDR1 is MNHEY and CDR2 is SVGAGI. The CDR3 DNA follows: TGTGCCAGCAGCGCTGGAGGAGGGGGGAACACTGAAGCTTTCTTT. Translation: CASSAGGGGNTEAFF.

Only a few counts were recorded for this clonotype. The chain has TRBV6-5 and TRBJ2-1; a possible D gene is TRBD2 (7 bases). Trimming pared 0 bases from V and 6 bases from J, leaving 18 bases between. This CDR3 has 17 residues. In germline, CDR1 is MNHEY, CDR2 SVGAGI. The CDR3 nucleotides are TGTGCCAGCAGTTACTCGAGGGCCGGGGGGCCCACCAATGAGCAGTTCTTC. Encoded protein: CASSYSRAGGPTNEQFF.